The rows below give T cell receptor beta chains drawn from one sample of a study of T cells after yellow fever vaccination. Using its own MiXCR run on the 5' RACE reads, TCRdb lists one record per CDR3 protein. The table lists 250,000 to 350,000 distinct CDR3 sequences, 7.5% to 9% of them singletons. The input for sequencing was CD4+ T cells sorted from PBMCs, taken 5 days after the yellow fever booster vaccination. The receptors were gathered from a young man who received the YFV17D yellow fever vaccine. Each CDR3 is given with its conserved first and last residue. D genes are given only for firm matches. Clone size is not always given. Where it is, it says once, few, many or a class for expanded clones.

j_call: TRBJ2-3
v_call: TRBV6-1
d_call: TRBD2
cdr3_length: 13
clone_size: .
cdr3_aa: CASSASGTDTQYF
cdr3_nt: TGTGCCAGCTCGGCTAGCGGAACAGATACGCAGTATTTT

j_call: TRBJ1-1
v_call: TRBV7-9
d_call: TRBD1
cdr3_length: 15
clone_size: .
cdr3_aa: CASSYGDRRDTEAFF
cdr3_nt: TGTGCCAGCAGCTACGGGGACAGAAGGGACACTGAAGCTTTCTTT

j_call: TRBJ1-2
v_call: TRBV20-1
d_call: .
cdr3_length: 13
clone_size: few
cdr3_aa: CSARDLGSYGYTF
cdr3_nt: TGCAGTGCTAGAGATTTGGGGTCCTATGGCTACACCTTC

j_call: TRBJ2-7
v_call: TRBV11-2
d_call: TRBD1
cdr3_length: 16
clone_size: many
cdr3_aa: CASSWDRASGGYEQYF
cdr3_nt: TGTGCCAGCAGCTGGGACAGGGCAAGTGGCGGCTACGAGCAGTACTTC

j_call: TRBJ2-5
v_call: TRBV24-1
d_call: .
cdr3_length: 15
clone_size: .
cdr3_aa: CATSVRQGLQETQYF
cdr3_nt: TGTGCCACCAGTGTCCGGCAGGGCTTACAAGAGACCCAGTACTTC

j_call: TRBJ2-5
v_call: TRBV7-9
d_call: .
cdr3_length: 15
clone_size: many
cdr3_aa: CASSSAGGPQETQYF
cdr3_nt: TGTGCCAGCAGCTCTGCCGGCGGACCCCAAGAGACCCAGTACTTC

j_call: TRBJ2-1
v_call: TRBV2
d_call: .
cdr3_length: 12
clone_size: few
cdr3_aa: CASSETPSRGFF
cdr3_nt: TGTGCCAGCAGTGAAACGCCTTCACGAGGGTTCTTC

j_call: TRBJ1-6
v_call: TRBV7-8
d_call: .
cdr3_length: 14
clone_size: .
cdr3_aa: CASSPGNNNSPLHF
cdr3_nt: TGTGCCAGCAGCCCGGGGAACAATAATTCACCCCTCCACTTT

j_call: TRBJ2-2
v_call: TRBV9
d_call: .
cdr3_length: 16
clone_size: .
cdr3_aa: CASSADTRGWTGELFF
cdr3_nt: TGTGCCAGCAGCGCCGATACGAGAGGGTGGACCGGGGAGCTGTTTTTT

j_call: TRBJ2-5
v_call: TRBV5-4
d_call: .
cdr3_length: 13
clone_size: .
cdr3_aa: CASSWTAEETQYF
cdr3_nt: TGTGCCAGCAGCTGGACGGCCGAAGAGACCCAGTACTTC

j_call: TRBJ2-3
v_call: TRBV7-2
d_call: TRBD1
cdr3_length: 18
clone_size: many
cdr3_aa: CASSWRGTGTGGTDTQYF
cdr3_nt: TGTGCCAGCAGCTGGAGAGGGACGGGGACAGGGGGGACAGATACGCAGTATTTT

j_call: TRBJ2-3
v_call: TRBV24-1
d_call: .
cdr3_length: 17
clone_size: .
cdr3_aa: CATSDLQAGANTDTQYF
cdr3_nt: TGTGCCACCAGTGATTTGCAGGCGGGGGCTAACACAGATACGCAGTATTTT

j_call: TRBJ1-5
v_call: TRBV6-5
d_call: .
cdr3_length: 16
clone_size: .
cdr3_aa: CASSYSGYSLNQPQHF
cdr3_nt: TGTGCCAGCAGTTACTCAGGATACAGCCTCAATCAGCCCCAGCATTTT

j_call: TRBJ2-1
v_call: TRBV5-1
d_call: .
cdr3_length: 14
clone_size: many
cdr3_aa: CASSSVLSVNEQFF
cdr3_nt: TGCGCCAGCAGCTCCGTCCTTTCCGTCAATGAGCAGTTCTTC

j_call: TRBJ1-5
v_call: TRBV7-9
d_call: .
cdr3_length: 15
clone_size: many
cdr3_aa: CATERLSLSNQPQHF
cdr3_nt: TGTGCCACTGAAAGGTTGTCTCTTAGCAATCAGCCCCAGCATTTT

j_call: TRBJ2-7
v_call: TRBV12-3/TRBV12-4
d_call: .
cdr3_length: 12
clone_size: .
cdr3_aa: CASSQRVYEQYF
cdr3_nt: TGTGCCAGCAGTCAACGAGTCTACGAGCAGTACTTC

j_call: TRBJ2-4
v_call: TRBV6-8
d_call: .
cdr3_length: 15
clone_size: many
cdr3_aa: CASSQTGLGSTIQYF
cdr3_nt: TGTGCCAGCAGTCAAACAGGGCTCGGGTCTACTATTCAGTACTTC

j_call: TRBJ2-1
v_call: TRBV7-3
d_call: .
cdr3_length: 12
clone_size: .
cdr3_aa: CASSATLGEQFF
cdr3_nt: TGTGCCAGCAGCGCCACCCTGGGCGAGCAGTTCTTC

j_call: TRBJ2-5
v_call: TRBV1
d_call: .
cdr3_length: 12
clone_size: few
cdr3_aa: CTSTATQETQYF
cdr3_nt: TGCACCAGCACGGCAACCCAAGAGACCCAGTACTTC

j_call: TRBJ2-5
v_call: TRBV20-1
d_call: TRBD2
cdr3_length: 16
clone_size: .
cdr3_aa: CSALPLLAGNRETQYF
cdr3_nt: TGCAGTGCCCTCCCCTTACTAGCGGGGAATCGAGAGACCCAGTACTTC

j_call: TRBJ1-3
v_call: TRBV6-5
d_call: .
cdr3_length: 14
clone_size: many
cdr3_aa: CASSTGSSGNTIYF
cdr3_nt: TGTGCCAGCAGTACAGGGTCCTCTGGAAACACCATATATTTT

j_call: TRBJ1-1
v_call: TRBV6-6
d_call: .
cdr3_length: 14
clone_size: few
cdr3_aa: CASSYLGGDTEAFF
cdr3_nt: TGTGCCAGCAGTTACCTGGGTGGAGATACTGAAGCTTTCTTT

j_call: TRBJ2-3
v_call: TRBV6-5
d_call: TRBD1
cdr3_length: 14
clone_size: few
cdr3_aa: CASRRDSLTDTQYF
cdr3_nt: TGTGCCAGCAGACGGGACAGCTTAACAGATACGCAGTATTTT

j_call: TRBJ2-1
v_call: TRBV4-1
d_call: .
cdr3_length: 14
clone_size: .
cdr3_aa: CASSQEFSLDRQFF
cdr3_nt: TGCGCCAGCAGCCAAGAATTCTCCCTAGACAGGCAGTTCTTC

j_call: TRBJ1-1
v_call: TRBV7-2
d_call: TRBD1
cdr3_length: 14
clone_size: few
cdr3_aa: CASSAIGTGAPHSF
cdr3_nt: TGTGCCAGCAGCGCCATTGGGACAGGGGCTCCTCATTCTTTT

j_call: TRBJ2-4
v_call: TRBV29-1
d_call: .
cdr3_length: 12
clone_size: few
cdr3_aa: CSSVGAKNIQYF
cdr3_nt: TGCAGCTCCGTAGGAGCCAAAAACATTCAGTACTTC

j_call: TRBJ1-1
v_call: TRBV3-1
d_call: .
cdr3_length: 13
clone_size: .
cdr3_aa: CASSLRDDTEAFF
cdr3_nt: TGTGCCAGCAGCCTAAGGGACGACACTGAAGCTTTCTTT

j_call: TRBJ2-5
v_call: TRBV11-3
d_call: .
cdr3_length: 13
clone_size: .
cdr3_aa: CASSIGAQETQYF
cdr3_nt: TGTGCCAGCAGCATCGGGGCCCAAGAGACCCAGTACTTC

j_call: TRBJ1-2
v_call: TRBV5-1
d_call: .
cdr3_length: 13
clone_size: .
cdr3_aa: CASSLDWGRGYTF
cdr3_nt: TGCGCCAGCAGCTTGGATTGGGGACGAGGCTACACCTTC

j_call: TRBJ1-4
v_call: TRBV6-1
d_call: .
cdr3_length: 13
clone_size: .
cdr3_aa: CASGGVRGEKLFF
cdr3_nt: TGTGCCAGCGGAGGGGTCCGAGGGGAAAAACTGTTTTTT

j_call: TRBJ1-1
v_call: TRBV11-2
d_call: .
cdr3_length: 17
clone_size: many
cdr3_aa: CASSYSAARRMNTEAFF
cdr3_nt: TGTGCCAGCAGCTATTCCGCCGCACGGAGGATGAACACTGAAGCTTTCTTT

j_call: TRBJ2-5
v_call: TRBV27
d_call: TRBD2
cdr3_length: 12
clone_size: .
cdr3_aa: CASRGGYETQYF
cdr3_nt: TGTGCCAGCCGGGGGGGCTACGAGACCCAGTACTTC

j_call: TRBJ1-5
v_call: TRBV4-2
d_call: .
cdr3_length: 17
clone_size: few
cdr3_aa: CASSQDQQGIRNQPQHF
cdr3_nt: TGTGCCAGCAGCCAAGATCAGCAGGGGATAAGGAATCAGCCCCAGCATTTT

j_call: TRBJ2-7
v_call: TRBV5-1
d_call: TRBD1
cdr3_length: 14
clone_size: few
cdr3_aa: CASRPGQGFYEQYF
cdr3_nt: TGCGCCAGCAGACCGGGACAGGGTTTCTACGAGCAGTACTTC

j_call: TRBJ2-3
v_call: TRBV18
d_call: .
cdr3_length: 14
clone_size: .
cdr3_aa: CASSPRTVPDTQYF
cdr3_nt: TGTGCCAGCTCACCGCGGACCGTCCCAGATACGCAGTATTTT

j_call: TRBJ2-3
v_call: TRBV7-2
d_call: .
cdr3_length: 17
clone_size: few
cdr3_aa: CASSLILWGAPGDTQYF
cdr3_nt: TGTGCCAGCAGCTTAATTTTATGGGGGGCGCCGGGAGATACGCAGTATTTT

j_call: TRBJ1-2
v_call: TRBV6-6
d_call: .
cdr3_length: 12
clone_size: few
cdr3_aa: CASSYSGRTYTF
cdr3_nt: TGTGCCAGCAGTTACTCTGGCAGGACCTACACCTTC

j_call: TRBJ1-1
v_call: TRBV20-1
d_call: .
cdr3_length: 13
clone_size: .
cdr3_aa: CITDSGRNTEAFF
cdr3_nt: TGCATTACCGATTCAGGGAGGAACACTGAAGCTTTCTTT

j_call: TRBJ2-1
v_call: TRBV12-3/TRBV12-4
d_call: .
cdr3_length: 13
clone_size: few
cdr3_aa: CASSLRGALKQFF
cdr3_nt: TGTGCCAGCAGTCTACGGGGGGCTCTTAAGCAGTTCTTC

j_call: TRBJ2-2
v_call: TRBV20-1
d_call: .
cdr3_length: 14
clone_size: .
cdr3_aa: CSARTQGGTGELFF
cdr3_nt: TGCAGTGCTAGGACCCAGGGCGGCACCGGGGAGCTGTTTTTT

j_call: TRBJ2-3
v_call: TRBV7-2
d_call: .
cdr3_length: 14
clone_size: many
cdr3_aa: CASSFRGRTDTQYF
cdr3_nt: TGTGCCAGCAGCTTTCGGGGGCGCACAGATACGCAGTATTTT

j_call: TRBJ1-6
v_call: TRBV9
d_call: .
cdr3_length: 14
clone_size: few
cdr3_aa: CASSVVGSDSPLHF
cdr3_nt: TGTGCCAGCAGCGTTGTAGGATCGGACTCACCCCTCCACTTT

j_call: TRBJ2-3
v_call: TRBV6-2/TRBV6-3
d_call: .
cdr3_length: 15
clone_size: few
cdr3_aa: CASSYSQADQDTQYF
cdr3_nt: TGTGCCAGCAGTTACTCACAGGCGGATCAAGATACGCAGTATTTT

j_call: TRBJ1-3
v_call: TRBV12-3/TRBV12-4
d_call: .
cdr3_length: 15
clone_size: .
cdr3_aa: CASSPGRYSGNTIYF
cdr3_nt: TGTGCCAGCAGTCCGGGACGGTACTCTGGAAACACCATATATTTT

j_call: TRBJ1-1
v_call: TRBV6-2/TRBV6-3
d_call: .
cdr3_length: 14
clone_size: .
cdr3_aa: CASSYEQEGTEAFF
cdr3_nt: TGTGCCAGCAGTTATGAACAGGAGGGCACTGAAGCTTTCTTT

j_call: TRBJ1-4
v_call: TRBV6-1
d_call: .
cdr3_length: 15
clone_size: many
cdr3_aa: CASSEKWDDYEKLFF
cdr3_nt: TGTGCCAGCAGTGAAAAATGGGACGACTATGAAAAACTGTTTTTT

j_call: TRBJ2-3
v_call: TRBV6-5
d_call: TRBD2
cdr3_length: 16
clone_size: many
cdr3_aa: CASSTLTSASTDTQYF
cdr3_nt: TGTGCCAGCAGCACTCTGACTAGCGCGAGCACAGATACGCAGTATTTT

j_call: TRBJ2-7
v_call: TRBV11-2
d_call: TRBD1
cdr3_length: 15
clone_size: many
cdr3_aa: CASSLGPTGEYEQYF
cdr3_nt: TGTGCCAGCAGCTTAGGTCCCACAGGGGAATACGAGCAGTACTTC

j_call: TRBJ1-6
v_call: TRBV5-1
d_call: .
cdr3_length: 14
clone_size: few
cdr3_aa: CASSLDKSNSPLHF
cdr3_nt: TGCGCCAGCAGCTTGGACAAGTCAAATTCACCCCTCCACTTT

j_call: TRBJ1-2
v_call: TRBV7-3
d_call: .
cdr3_length: 16
clone_size: many
cdr3_aa: CASSLGGPGISGGYTF
cdr3_nt: TGTGCCAGCAGCTTAGGGGGACCGGGGATAAGTGGAGGCTACACCTTC

j_call: TRBJ1-5
v_call: TRBV2
d_call: .
cdr3_length: 17
clone_size: many
cdr3_aa: CASSDLAAGVDNQPQHF
cdr3_nt: TGTGCCAGCAGTGATCTGGCTGCGGGGGTTGACAATCAGCCCCAGCATTTT

j_call: TRBJ2-3
v_call: TRBV5-1
d_call: .
cdr3_length: 13
clone_size: many
cdr3_aa: CASRLGHTDTQYF
cdr3_nt: TGCGCCAGCAGACTCGGACACACAGATACGCAGTATTTT

j_call: TRBJ1-2
v_call: TRBV11-2
d_call: .
cdr3_length: 16
clone_size: .
cdr3_aa: CASSRIRAADNYGYTF
cdr3_nt: TGTGCCAGCAGCCGCATAAGGGCGGCAGATAATTATGGCTACACCTTC

j_call: TRBJ2-1
v_call: TRBV5-1
d_call: TRBD2
cdr3_length: 16
clone_size: many
cdr3_aa: CASSRSSGYSYNEQFF
cdr3_nt: TGCGCCAGCAGCAGAAGTAGCGGGTACTCCTACAATGAGCAGTTCTTC

j_call: TRBJ2-1
v_call: TRBV29-1
d_call: .
cdr3_length: 13
clone_size: many
cdr3_aa: CSVVTDTYNEQFF
cdr3_nt: TGCAGCGTTGTCACGGATACCTACAATGAGCAGTTCTTC

j_call: TRBJ2-3
v_call: TRBV28
d_call: TRBD1
cdr3_length: 15
clone_size: many
cdr3_aa: CASNLGQGVTDTQYF
cdr3_nt: TGTGCCAGCAACCTGGGACAGGGGGTCACAGATACGCAGTATTTT

j_call: TRBJ1-1
v_call: TRBV6-5
d_call: .
cdr3_length: 14
clone_size: .
cdr3_aa: CASSLGGPLKAAFF
cdr3_nt: TGTGCCAGCAGCCTCGGGGGACCCCTGAAGGCGGCTTTCTTT

j_call: TRBJ2-7
v_call: TRBV12-3/TRBV12-4
d_call: TRBD1
cdr3_length: 15
clone_size: .
cdr3_aa: CASSSSMTGSYEQYF
cdr3_nt: TGTGCCAGCAGTTCATCCATGACAGGGTCCTACGAGCAGTACTTC

j_call: TRBJ1-6
v_call: TRBV12-3/TRBV12-4
d_call: .
cdr3_length: 12
clone_size: .
cdr3_aa: CASSLVVSPLHF
cdr3_nt: TGTGCCAGCAGTTTAGTGGTTTCACCCCTCCACTTT